These 28 T cell receptor beta chains came from one sample sequenced in a study of blood T cell repertoires in COVID-19. Profiled with immunoSEQ multiplex PCR; TCRdb holds only in-frame clones, not every one. In the table there are roughly 100,000 clones, more than 85% of which are singletons. Sample: peripheral blood. Every receptor here comes from a man between 18 and 29 years old with acute or convalescent COVID-19.

This clone has just a few counts. This rearrangement joins TRBV7-9 to TRBJ2-7; D may be TRBD1 (6 bases). The germline V and J ends were trimmed by 3 bases and 3 bases, with 12 bases remaining between them. In germline, CDR1 is SEHNR, CDR2 FQNEAQ (reference sequence). The CDR3 runs to 14 residues. The CDR3 spells CASSLGAPVYEQYF. CDR3 nucleotides: TGTGCCAGCAGCTTGGGGGCGCCCGTCTACGAGCAGTACTTC.

V is TRBV3-1 (or the pseudogene TRBV3-2) and J is TRBJ2-6, with 7 nucleotides matching TRBD1. V dropped 4 bases and J dropped 4; count of bases not matched to a gene: 7. The CDR3 spans 16 residues. CDR1 and CDR2 (germline): LGHDT, YNNKEL (reference sequence). Here the CDR3 reads CASSPGGKTGANVLTF. DNA of the CDR3: TGTGCCAGCAGCCCAGGGGGAAAGACAGGGGCCAACGTCCTGACTTTC.

V and J are TRBV5-1 and TRBJ2-4, with 11 bases matching TRBD1. Germline values: CDR1 SGHRS, CDR2 YFSETQ. The CDR3 has 16 residues. Trimming cost V 4 bases and J 0 bases; bases outside gene matches: 3. As DNA, the CDR3 is TGCGCCAGCAGCCAAGGGACAGGGGGAGCCAAAAACATTCAGTACTTC. It specifies CASSQGTGGAKNIQYF.

The V gene is TRBV11-2, the J gene TRBJ2-5; D possibly corresponds to TRBD1 (6 bases). This CDR3 is built from 17 residues. The V end lost 1 base, the J end lost 0 bases, and 15 bases lay between the germline ends. The germline V gene encodes CDR1 SGHAT and CDR2 FQNNGV. CDR3 sequence reads: CASSLGLSQGYQETQYF. The CDR3 nucleotides are TGTGCCAGCAGCTTAGGGTTGTCGCAGGGGTACCAAGAGACCCAGTACTTC.

V and J are TRBV11-2 and TRBJ1-5, with D unresolved. V dropped 2 bases and J dropped 0 bases, with 5 bases sitting between them. CDR1 is SGHAT and CDR2 is FQNNGV in the germline V gene. The CDR3 totals 14 residues. DNA of the CDR3: TGTGCCAGCAGCTTACAGAATAGCAATCAGCCCCAGCATTTT. It codes for CASSLQNSNQPQHF.

The V gene is TRBV15, the J gene TRBJ1-1; the D is unclear. Trimming left V 3 bases short and J 2 bases short, with 7 bases between. This CDR3 comprises 13 residues. Germline V gives CDR1 LNHNV, CDR2 YYDKDF (reference sequence). The chain's CDR3 is CATSSKPNTEAFF. DNA for the CDR3: TGTGCCACCAGCAGTAAGCCTAACACTGAAGCTTTCTTT.

V is TRBV3-1 (or the pseudogene TRBV3-2) and J is TRBJ2-2; TRBD2 aligns across 8 bases. V was pared by 5 bases and J by 2 bases, with 7 bases of the junction left unmatched. The CDR3 totals 16 residues. Germline CDR1 LGHDT, CDR2 YNNKEL (reference sequence). The CDR3 reads CASSTRLATNTGELFF. DNA for the CDR3: TGTGCCAGCAGCACCCGACTAGCGACTAACACCGGGGAGCTGTTTTTT.

The rearrangement uses TRBV7-9 and TRBJ1-1; possible D gene TRBD1, 6 bases. Germline V gives CDR1 SEHNR, CDR2 FQNEAQ (reference sequence). CDR3 length: 15 amino acids. V gave up 3 bases and J gave up 2 bases, with 13 bases separating them. The CDR3 loop is CASSFLQGPNTEAFF. The CDR3 nucleotides read TGTGCCAGCAGCTTTCTCCAGGGGCCTAACACTGAAGCTTTCTTT.

This chain connects TRBV12-5 to TRBJ1-2, with 8 bases fitting TRBD1. The CDR3 covers 15 residues. The V segment lost 5 bases and the J segment 4 bases; nucleotides outside the gene matches: 9. CDR1 and CDR2 from the germline V gene are LGHNT and FRNRAP. The CDR3 DNA follows: TGTGCTAGTGGTCTCCGGGACAGGTCCCTCTATGGCTACACCTTC. Its translation is CASGLRDRSLYGYTF. Variable domain in full (rest from reference TRBV12-5 and TRBJ1-2): DARVTQTPRHKVTEMGQEVTMRCQPILGHNTVFWYRQTMMQGLELLAYFRNRAPLDDSGMPKDRFSAEMPDATLATLKIQPSEPRDSAVYFCASGLRDRSLYGYTFGSGTRLTVV.

The chain joins TRBV5-6 to TRBJ2-7; tentative D call: TRBD2 (6 bases). This CDR3 has 14 residues. The V end lost 4 bases, the J end lost 3 bases, and 14 bases lay between the germline ends. In germline, CDR1 is SGHDT, CDR2 YYEEEE. The CDR3 DNA reads as TGTGCCAGCAGCGGCGGAGGGGCGGGCTACGAGCAGTACTTC. It yields the protein CASSGGGAGYEQYF.

This clone has only one observation. J is TRBJ2-7 and V is TRBV28, with D perhaps TRBD2 (6 bases). Germline loops: CDR1 MDHEN, CDR2 SYDVKM. V lost 2 bases and J lost 0, with 14 bases in between. There are 16 residues in the CDR3. This CDR3 reads CASSLTGRPYSYEQYF. CDR3 bases: TGTGCCAGCAGTTTAACTGGGAGGCCTTACTCCTACGAGCAGTACTTC.

The chain uses TRBV19 and TRBJ2-7, with D possibly matching TRBD2 (7 bases). The CDR3 consists of 14 residues. Germline assignment: CDR1 LNHDA and CDR2 SQIVND (reference sequence). V lost 4 bases and J lost 4, with 14 bases in between. The CDR3, as DNA: TGTGCCAGTAGTAGCGGGGGCCAATGGTACGAGCAGTACTTC. It codes for CASSSGGQWYEQYF.

Worth noting for this clone: The sample carries other DNA sequences with the same CDR3. This rearrangement joins TRBV19 to TRBJ2-1; 10 nucleotides align to TRBD1. Trimming at V came to 6 bases and at J to 4 bases, leaving 3 bases not matched to a gene. Looked up from germline, CDR1 is LNHDA and CDR2 is SQIVND (reference sequence). The CDR3 runs to 14 residues. The CDR3 nucleotides read TGTGCCAGTAGGACAGGGGGCGCGTACAATGAGCAGTTCTTC. As protein: CASRTGGAYNEQFF. Complete variable domain (other parts from reference TRBV19 and TRBJ2-1): DGGITQSPKYLFRKEGQNVTLSCEQNLNHDAMYWYRQDPGQGLRLIYYSQIVNDFQKGDIAEGYSVSREKKESFPLTVTSAQKNPTAFYLCASRTGGAYNEQFFGPGTRLTVL.

The genes are TRBV7-9 and TRBJ2-3; perhaps TRBD2 as D (6 bases). CDR1 and CDR2 from the germline V gene are SEHNR and FQNEAQ (reference sequence). There are 14 residues in the CDR3. V lost 5 bases to trimming and J lost 0 bases, with 9 bases between them. Here the CDR3 reads CASSRLGSTDTQYF. In nucleotides, the CDR3 is TGTGCCAGCAGCCGACTAGGTAGCACAGATACGCAGTATTTT.

This chain uses TRBV19 with TRBJ2-5, with TRBD2 matching 16 bases. This CDR3 has 16 residues. Per germline, CDR1 LNHDA and CDR2 SQIVND (reference sequence). J was trimmed by 6 bases and V by 3 bases; bases with no gene match: 4. The CDR3 DNA reads as TGTGCCAGTAGTATCGGGACTAGCGGGGGGGCAAAGACCCAGTACTTC. Protein sequence: CASSIGTSGGAKTQYF.

The chain joins TRBV7-9 to TRBJ1-4; possibly TRBD1 for D (5 bases). Germline V gene lookup returns CDR1 SEHNR and CDR2 FQNEAQ (reference sequence). The CDR3 has 15 amino acids. Trimming stripped 4 bases from V and 6 bases from J, with 15 bases between. CDR3 coding DNA: TGTGCCAGCAGCTCCCCCCAGGGCGGTTATGAAAAACTGTTTTTT. Translating it yields CASSSPQGGYEKLFF.

The chain links TRBV25-1 to TRBJ2-7, with 13 nucleotides matching TRBD2. The J segment lost 4 bases and the V segment lost 3 bases, leaving 3 bases of the junction unmatched. Germline V gene lookup returns CDR1 MGHDK and CDR2 SYGVNS. This CDR3 is 15 amino acids long. The CDR3 sequence is CASSDPGLAGYEQYF. CDR3 nucleotide sequence: TGTGCCAGCAGTGATCCGGGACTAGCGGGATACGAGCAGTACTTC.

This chain joins TRBV6-5 and TRBJ2-1; weak D call: TRBD1 (5 bases). V lost 2 bases to trimming and J lost 4 bases, with 6 bases between them. Germline V gives CDR1 MNHEY, CDR2 SVGAGI. There are 13 residues in the CDR3. The CDR3 sequence: CASSYRGYNEQFF. The DNA for the CDR3 is TGTGCCAGCAGTTACAGGGGTTACAATGAGCAGTTCTTC.

This clone appeared once. CDR3 sequence: CASSGLAGLSYEQYF. Written as DNA, the CDR3 is TGTGCCAGCAGCGGACTAGCGGGACTTTCCTACGAGCAGTACTTC. The chain carries TRBV6-5 and TRBJ2-7, with 12 bases lining up with TRBD2. Germline lookup yields CDR1 MNHEY and CDR2 SVGAGI. The CDR3 is 15 residues long. The J segment lost 1 base and the V segment lost 6 bases, leaving 4 bases of the junction unmatched.

The chain has TRBV5-5 and TRBJ1-3; no definite D call. There are 14 residues in the CDR3. Germline CDR1 reads SGHKS; CDR2 reads YYEKEE (reference sequence). V gave up 5 bases and J gave up 0 bases, with 9 bases separating them. The CDR3 bases are TGTGCCAGCAGACAGCAATTCTCTGGAAACACCATATATTTT. Translating gives CASRQQFSGNTIYF. The full variable domain, with the rest looked up from reference TRBV5-5 and TRBJ1-3, is DAGVTQSPTHLIKTRGQQVTLRCSPISGHKSVSWYQQVLGQGPQFIFQYYEKEERGRGNFPDRFSARQFPNYSSELNVNALLLGDSALYLCASRQQFSGNTIYFGEGSWLTVV.

The V call is TRBV4-1, the J call TRBJ1-2; 8 bases fit TRBD1. The CDR3 totals 14 residues. Germline-derived CDR1 and CDR2 are MGHRA and YSYEKL. V shed 4 bases, J shed 4 bases, and the junction held 5 bases outside the gene matches. Written as DNA, the CDR3 is TGCGCCAGCAGCCGAGGACAGGGTGGCTATGGCTACACCTTC. Residues: CASSRGQGGYGYTF.

V usage is TRBV7-9 and J usage is TRBJ2-3; 13 bases fit TRBD2. V shed 5 bases, J shed 0 bases, and the junction held 8 bases outside the gene matches. The CDR3 contains 18 residues. Per the germline V gene, CDR1 is SEHNR and CDR2 is FQNEAQ (reference sequence). The CDR3 DNA reads TGTGCCAGCAGCATTGGGACTAGCGGGATCGGAAGCACAGATACGCAGTATTTT. This gives the protein CASSIGTSGIGSTDTQYF.

The V call is TRBV30, the J call TRBJ2-7; 10 nucleotides match TRBD2. Germline V CDR1 and CDR2: GTSNPN, SVGIG (reference sequence). J was trimmed by 3 bases and V by 0 bases; bases with no gene match: 14. The CDR3 spans 18 residues. The CDR3 loop reads CAWSVVMLAGGSNYEQYF. CDR3 DNA sequence: TGTGCCTGGAGTGTAGTGATGTTAGCGGGAGGTTCTAACTACGAGCAGTACTTC.

This rearrangement joins TRBV5-4 to TRBJ1-1; 8 nucleotides match TRBD1. The J segment lost 4 bases and the V segment lost 4 bases, leaving 9 bases of the junction unmatched. From germline, CDR1 is SGHNT and CDR2 YYREEE (reference sequence). The CDR3 spans 15 residues. The chain's CDR3 is CASSTGQGAGTEAFF. The CDR3 DNA sequence: TGTGCCAGCAGCACCGGACAGGGCGCGGGCACTGAAGCTTTCTTT. Looking up the rest from reference TRBV5-4 and TRBJ1-1 gives the full variable domain: ETGVTQSPTHLIKTRGQQVTLRCSSQSGHNTVSWYQQALGQGPQFIFQYYREEENGRGNFPPRFSGLQFPNYSSELNVNALELDDSALYLCASSTGQGAGTEAFFGQGTRLTVV.

J is TRBJ2-1 and V is TRBV5-4; possible D gene TRBD2, 6 bases. The V gene's germline CDR1 is SGHNT and CDR2 YYREEE (reference sequence). V was shortened by 4 bases and J by 6 bases, with 11 bases between the two germline ends. This CDR3 comprises 13 residues. CDR3 nucleotides: TGTGCCAGCAGCCCCGGCGGGATCAATGAGCAGTTCTTC. The encoded protein is CASSPGGINEQFF.

This chain connects TRBV6-1 to TRBJ2-7, with 8 bases fitting TRBD2. The ends lost 3 bases at V and 4 bases at J; junction bases unmatched: 14. Germline CDR1 MNHNS, CDR2 SASEGT. This CDR3 is 17 amino acids long. DNA for the CDR3: TGTGCCAGCAGTGATCGGGGGGGGACGGAAGTAGGATACGAGCAGTACTTC. It encodes CASSDRGGTEVGYEQYF.

The chain has TRBV6-1 and TRBJ2-3; D call uncertain. V lost 5 bases and J lost 2, with 8 bases in between. There are 13 residues in the CDR3. Germline assignment: CDR1 MNHNS and CDR2 SASEGT. The CDR3 nucleotides are TGTGCCAGCAGTTCAGGCTACACAGATACGCAGTATTTT. Amino acid sequence: CASSSGYTDTQYF.

This chain uses TRBV19 with TRBJ1-3; 7 bases agree with TRBD1. The V segment lost 2 bases and the J segment 2 bases; nucleotides outside the gene matches: 3. Germline V gives CDR1 LNHDA, CDR2 SQIVND (reference sequence). This CDR3 region has 15 residues. The CDR3 is CASSIWDRAGNTIYF. DNA for the CDR3: TGTGCCAGTAGTATATGGGACAGAGCTGGAAACACCATATATTTT.